Below are 11 T cell receptor beta chains sequenced from a single sample in a study of TIL therapy for anti-PD-1-resistant metastatic lung cancer. Sequencing used immunoSEQ v3. Clones were sequenced by immunoSEQ multiplex PCR, and TCRdb holds only the in-frame ones, with some missing. Of roughly 7,000 clones in the sample, about 61% are singletons; the top ten hold around 8%. The time point is: pre-treatment sample, taken before nivolumab and TIL therapy. Most excised metastases sampled were pleural nodules or supraclavicular lymph nodes. The specimen was tumor tissue, collected at baseline. These receptors were collected from a person between 25 and 80 years old with non-small cell lung cancer.

This rearrangement joins TRBV13 to TRBJ1-1; D remains unclear. The CDR3 spans 15 residues. Germline values: CDR1 PRHDT, CDR2 FYEKMQ (reference sequence). Trimming removed 5 bases at V and 1 base at J, with 14 bases between. The DNA of the CDR3 is TGTGCCAGCAGCCATAACCAGGTAGGGAACACTGAAGCTTTCTTT. This translates into CASSHNQVGNTEAFF.

V is TRBV10-3 and J is TRBJ2-3; 10 bases are shared with TRBD2. This CDR3 is built from 14 residues. The V gene end was trimmed by 11 bases and the J gene end by 6 bases; junction bases not matched to a gene: 11. The germline CDR1 and CDR2 sequences are ENHRY and SYGVKD. CDR3 coding DNA: TGTGCCGTCCAAAGCGGGAGGGCCCCGGATACGCAGTATTTT. The encoded protein is CAVQSGRAPDTQYF.

The chain is built from TRBV11-1 and TRBJ2-6; no clear D. The CDR3 runs to 15 residues. Germline lookup yields CDR1 SGHAT and CDR2 FQDESV (reference sequence). V gave up 2 bases and J gave up 0 bases, with 5 bases separating them. The CDR3 nucleotides read TGTGCCAGCAGCTTATCCTACTCTGGGGCCAACGTCCTGACTTTC. Translated, it gives CASSLSYSGANVLTF. Full variable domain (missing parts from reference TRBV11-1 and TRBJ2-6): EAEVAQSPRYKITEKSQAVAFWCDPISGHATLYWYRQILGQGPELLVQFQDESVVDDSQLPKDRFSAERLKGVDSTLKIQPAELGDSAMYLCASSLSYSGANVLTFGAGSRLTVL.

The CDR3 sequence: CASSPAGENTEAFF. The DNA of the CDR3 is TGTGCCAGCAGCCCCGCGGGGGAGAACACTGAAGCTTTCTTT. The chain employs TRBV7-2 and TRBJ1-1; TRBD1 is a possible D gene (5 bases). The CDR3 totals 14 residues. Germline V lookup: CDR1 SGHTA, CDR2 FQGNSA. The V end was cut by 5 bases, the J end by 1 base, with 11 bases between. Full variable domain (missing parts from reference TRBV7-2 and TRBJ1-1): GAGVSQSPSNKVTEKGKDVELRCDPISGHTALYWYRQSLGQGLEFLIYFQGNSAPDKSGLPSDRFSAERTGGSVSTLTIQRTQQEDSAVYLCASSPAGENTEAFFGQGTRLTVV.

In this sample, this clone is medium-sized (0.01 to 0.1%). The rearrangement uses TRBV7-2 and TRBJ1-5; no reliable D call. Germline V gene lookup returns CDR1 SGHTA and CDR2 FQGNSA. This CDR3 contains 15 residues. The germline V and J ends were trimmed by 5 bases and 3 bases, with 14 bases remaining between them. CDR3 amino acids: CASSPPGRPNQPQHF. The CDR3 coding sequence is TGTGCCAGCAGCCCTCCTGGGCGTCCCAATCAGCCCCAGCATTTT.

The chain joins TRBV24-1 to TRBJ2-2; a weak D match, TRBD2 (6 bases). Trimming took 2 bases from V and 4 from J, leaving 19 bases between them. Germline V gene data show CDR1 as KGHDR and CDR2 as SFDVKD. CDR3 length: 18 residues. The chain's CDR3 is CATSDSPGGGARTGELFF. The CDR3 DNA reads as TGTGCCACCAGTGATTCACCGGGTGGAGGGGCCCGCACCGGGGAGCTGTTTTTT.

This clone was observed a few times. V usage is TRBV19 and J usage is TRBJ1-1; weak D call: TRBD1 (6 bases). The CDR3 loop spans 13 amino acids. CDR1 LNHDA and CDR2 SQIVND come from the germline V gene (reference sequence). Trimming pared 0 bases from V and 11 bases from J, leaving 13 bases between. CDR3 loop: CASSIEGGLRAFF. The CDR3 DNA reads as TGTGCCAGTAGTATAGAGGGGGGCCTCAGGGCTTTCTTT.

The V call is TRBV7-2, the J call TRBJ1-3, with D possibly matching TRBD1 (6 bases). V was cut by 0 bases and J by 4 bases, with 13 bases left in between. This CDR3 has 16 amino acids. The germline gives CDR1 SGHTA, CDR2 FQGNSA. CDR3 sequence reads: CASSLALLRGGNTIYF. The CDR3, as DNA: TGTGCCAGCAGCTTAGCCCTCCTTAGGGGGGGAAACACCATATATTTT. The variable domain in full, with the rest retrieved from reference TRBV7-2 and TRBJ1-3, is GAGVSQSPSNKVTEKGKDVELRCDPISGHTALYWYRQSLGQGLEFLIYFQGNSAPDKSGLPSDRFSAERTGGSVSTLTIQRTQQEDSAVYLCASSLALLRGGNTIYFGEGSWLTVV.

V gene TRBV5-8 combines with J gene TRBJ1-2; D is possibly TRBD1 (5 bases). Germline V gives CDR1 SGHTS, CDR2 YDEGEE. V shed 7 bases and J shed 3 bases, with 13 bases lying between them. There are 13 residues in the CDR3. CDR3 sequence: CASAGGWDYGYTF. The CDR3 DNA follows: TGTGCCAGCGCGGGGGGTTGGGACTATGGCTACACCTTC.

The chain has TRBV20-1 and TRBJ2-1, with D perhaps given as TRBD1 or TRBD2 (5 bases each). The germline V gene has CDR1 DFQATT and CDR2 SNEGSKA (reference sequence). The CDR3 runs to 11 residues. V was trimmed by 7 bases and J by 6 bases, leaving 10 bases between them. The CDR3 nucleotides are TGCAGTGGAGGGGCCGGCAATGAGCAGTTCTTC. This encodes CSGGAGNEQFF.

The gene calls are TRBV7-7 and TRBJ2-6; weak D call: TRBD1 (5 bases). Germline V gene sequence: CDR1 SSHAT, CDR2 FNYEAQ (reference sequence). The CDR3 spans 18 residues. With 5 bases removed from V and 2 bases from J, the gap between germline ends came to 19 bases. Here the CDR3 DNA reads TGTGCCAGCAGCCCATCCGGACACTGGATGGCTGGGGCCAACGTCCTGACTTTC. Its protein product is CASSPSGHWMAGANVLTF.